The clone carrying this T cell receptor beta chain was observed a handful of times. Its antigen is still unknown. Profiling relied on immunoSEQ multiplex PCR, and the TCRdb table lists in-frame clones only, not all of them. The sample carries tens of thousands of clones, around 79% recorded once. Trimming cost V 6 bases and J 1 base, with 9 bases left between them. Germline V gene lookup returns CDR1 MDHEN and CDR2 SYDVKM. The CDR3 covers 13 residues. The data were obtained in a study of PD-L1 blockade in urothelial cancer. Study summary: Patients with male sex and bladder-origin urothelial cancer accounted for twenty-five of 29 enrolled. Blood was subjected to analysis at 3 weeks (second dose) and 6 weeks following treatment start.

Study outcomes and limitations: It was durable-benefit patients whose tumor-associated blood clones expanded more at 3 weeks.

The time point is: pretreatment peripheral blood. Urothelial carcinoma affected the patients, and it was locally advanced or metastatic. Sequenced material: PBMCs, taken around atezolizumab (anti-PD-L1) treatment. This sequence originates from a man in his 70s with urothelial cancer. V usage is TRBV28 and J usage is TRBJ1-1, with D uncertain. Here the CDR3 reads CASSPHTNTEAFF. The CDR3 DNA follows: TGTGCCAGCAGCCCACATACGAACACTGAAGCTTTCTTT.